This T cell receptor beta chain came from a study of molecular identifiers for immune sequencing clone quantification (dated by TCRdb to 2016 to 2018). In the study overall: In a replicate experiment, RNA from roughly 20,000 or 100,000 naive CD8 T cells was split into five aliquots, four of which were sequenced. This methods study benchmarked molecular-identifier clustering-based TCR repertoire sequencing (MIDCIRS) and TCR RNA copy counting, using CD8 T cells to do so.

Receptor amplification or capture employed PCR. Reads for this sample came from a NextSeq 500. Bulk TCR libraries were generated as previously described, with the TCR primers listed in Table S5 used. The Qiagen AllPrep DNA/RNA kit was used to purify total RNA. Before analysis, reads from multiple sequencing runs of the same library were pooled. The paper's processing steps were these. Only reads with exact TCR constant sequence were kept, trimmed to 150 nt, and grouped by their 12-nt molecular barcodes. Reads inside each barcode group were sub-clustered using a 15% Levenshtein threshold, and a quality-weighted consensus sequence was constructed for each RNA molecule. Non-functional sequences were excluded, and lower-count sequences lying one edit away from another sequence were also excluded. Based on a fit of two negative binomial distributions, barcode sub-clusters having less than 20% of the maximum read count were discarded. The public reads were run again by TCRdb, first through fastp at Q25 and then through MiXCR, and only productive beta chains were kept. When rows share a CDR3 protein, they turn into one entry using the most common DNA and genes. The V and J calls were not made by the authors but by TCRdb's processing. Present in this sample are under 100,000 distinct CDR3 sequences, 20% to 30% of which were seen just once. The top ten constitute 0.78% of the sample.

Naive CD8 T cell libraries were made from about 20,000 to 1,000,000 sorted cells using 10%, 30% or 50% of purified RNA. Naive CD8 T cells were FACS-sorted as CD8+CD4-CCR7+CD45RA+ on a BD FACSAria II into RLT Plus buffer. Approximately nine TCR copies' worth of Jurkat RNA were spiked into about 19,000-1,100,000 naive CD8 T cell samples to test detection sensitivity. Enrichment of CD8 T cells was performed with RosetteSep CD8+ T Cell Enrichment Cocktail and Ficoll-Paque, after which ACK red cell lysis was carried out. The germline V gene sets CDR1 to MNHEY and CDR2 to SVGAGI. Taken from cysteine to phenylalanine, the CDR3 has 17 residues. Kept here is only the CDR3 DNA, which spans 51 bases and is read in frame from base 1. Compared with germline, V lacks 2 bases and J lacks 2 bases; bases without a gene match: 10. This clonotype was seen only a few times. Its antigen specificity is not known. No much larger clonotype is one base removed from it; base qualities were not supplied.

Points the paper makes about the study in general: When barcode sub-clustering was left out, chimeric consensus sequences inflated TCR diversity, with chimeras reaching as high as 47%. Modeling indicated approximately 3.2 TCR RNA copies recovered per cell, compared with around 11 by digital PCR, which implies a capture efficiency of approximately 30%. The naive libraries included spiked-in Jurkat TCR RNA (fewer than 11 copies' worth), and this Jurkat TCR RNA is not part of the donor repertoire. Even against a background of 800,000 to 1,000,000 naive CD8 T cells, spiked-in Jurkat TCR RNA amounting to a single cell's worth was reported to be detectable. Highly expanded clone sizes could be underestimated because identical TCR molecules may share a barcode. In CMV-specific effector cells, clones with more than 20 RNA copies contained over 99% of molecules, whereas in naive cells such clones contained under 1% of molecules.

This TCR came from a human donor in good health. Some libraries in this study had Jurkat cell RNA spiked in. The chain uses TRBV6-5 and TRBJ2-3; TRBD2 matches 7 bases in the middle. Sequenced material: naive CD8+ T cells from blood, with Jurkat cell RNA spiked in. The sample's cell subset or site label is to be understood as: FACS-sorted CD8+CD4-CCR7+CD45RA+ naive T cells. CDR3 reads: CASSYLGRQGDTDTQYF. The DNA sequence is TGTGCCAGCAGTTACCTCGGGAGGCAGGGAGACACAGATACGCAGTATTTT.